Detailed here is one TCR beta chain. What it binds is unknown. In the original analysis: For the immunoSEQ data, sequences were junction-only without quality scores, so filtering differed. Using immunoSEQ multiplex PCR, the repertoire was profiled, and TCRdb retains in-frame clones only, with some absent. That table supplies the V and J calls and clone size; D and trimming were determined from the DNA. The sample records some 2,400,000 clones, almost 96% being singletons. This sample was included in a study of shared clonotypes between healthy human individuals. Study findings and constraints: The four-donor shared clonotypes exceeded non-shared clonotypes in generation probability, with non-shared ones scoring lower.

V lost 7 bases and J 3 bases, leaving 20 bases between the germline ends. Germline assignment: CDR1 LNHNV and CDR2 YYDKDF (reference sequence). The CDR3 runs 16 residues. Material for sequencing was naive CD4+ T cells sorted from blood. This sample's subset: CD45RA+ positively selected. The source of this sequence is a man aged 18 to 29 in good health. V gene TRBV15 combines with J gene TRBJ2-3, with D perhaps matching TRBD2 (8 bases). The CDR3 loop is CATTPGGLEVTDTQYF. CDR3 sequence (DNA): TGTGCCACCACCCCAGGGGGACTAGAAGTGACAGATACGCAGTATTTT.